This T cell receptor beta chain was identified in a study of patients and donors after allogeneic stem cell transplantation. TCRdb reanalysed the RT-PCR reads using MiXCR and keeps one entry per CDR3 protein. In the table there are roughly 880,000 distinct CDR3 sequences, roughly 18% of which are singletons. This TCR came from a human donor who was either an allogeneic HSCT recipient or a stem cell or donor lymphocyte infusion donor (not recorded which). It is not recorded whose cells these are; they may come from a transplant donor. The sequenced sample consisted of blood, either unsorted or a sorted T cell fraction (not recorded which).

This CDR3 is CASSLRDLLPDTQYF. The CDR3 region has the DNA TGTGCCAGCAGCTTGAGGGACCTCCTACCAGATACGCAGTATTTT. The genes are TRBV5-4 and TRBJ2-3, with D possibly being TRBD1 or TRBD2 (5 bases each). The CDR3 is 15 amino acids. V gave up 1 base and J gave up 4 bases, with 13 bases separating them. Germline assignment: CDR1 SGHNT and CDR2 YYREEE (reference sequence).